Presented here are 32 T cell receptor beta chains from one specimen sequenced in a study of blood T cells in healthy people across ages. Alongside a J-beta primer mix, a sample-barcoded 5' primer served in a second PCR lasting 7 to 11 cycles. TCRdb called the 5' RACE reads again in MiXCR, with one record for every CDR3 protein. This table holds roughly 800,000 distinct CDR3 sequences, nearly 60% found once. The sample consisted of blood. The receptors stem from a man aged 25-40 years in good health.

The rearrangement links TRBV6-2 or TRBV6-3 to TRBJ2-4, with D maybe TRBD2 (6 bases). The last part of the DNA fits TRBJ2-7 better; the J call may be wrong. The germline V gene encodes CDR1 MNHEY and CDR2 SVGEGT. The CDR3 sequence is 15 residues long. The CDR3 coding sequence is TGTGCCAGCAGTTACGCGGGATCTCCCTCCTACGAGCAGTACTTC. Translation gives CASSYAGSPSYEQYF.

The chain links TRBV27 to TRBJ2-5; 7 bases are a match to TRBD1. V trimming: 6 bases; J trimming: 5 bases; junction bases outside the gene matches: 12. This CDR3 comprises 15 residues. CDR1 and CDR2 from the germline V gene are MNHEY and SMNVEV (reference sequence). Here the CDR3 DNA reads TGTGCCAGCAGACCATCGACAGGGACAAGTGAGACCCAGTACTTC. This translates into CASRPSTGTSETQYF.

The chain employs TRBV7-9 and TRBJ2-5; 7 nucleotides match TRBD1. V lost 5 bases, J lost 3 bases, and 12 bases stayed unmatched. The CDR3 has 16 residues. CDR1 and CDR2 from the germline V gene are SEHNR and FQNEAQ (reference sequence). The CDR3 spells CASSRILTGAKETQYF. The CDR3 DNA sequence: TGTGCCAGCAGCCGAATCCTAACAGGGGCTAAAGAGACCCAGTACTTC.

The CDR3 loop reads CASSLSWEYNEQYF. CDR3 bases: TGTGCCAGCAGCTTATCGTGGGAGTACAATGAGCAGTACTTC. The rearrangement uses TRBV7-9 and TRBJ2-7; TRBD2 might be the D (5 bases). The germline gives CDR1 SEHNR, CDR2 FQNEAQ (reference sequence). The ends were cut back, 2 bases at V and 7 bases at J, with 15 bases in the middle. The CDR3 consists of 14 residues.

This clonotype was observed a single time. In DNA form, the CDR3 reads TGCAGCGTTACCACCATGTATGGCTACACCTTC. It is translated as CSVTTMYGYTF. The chain couples TRBV29-1 to TRBJ1-2; D is ambiguous. Trimming shortened V by 5 bases and J by 5 bases, and 9 bases separated the two germline ends. CDR1 and CDR2 (germline): SQVTM, ANQGSEA. There are 11 residues in the CDR3.

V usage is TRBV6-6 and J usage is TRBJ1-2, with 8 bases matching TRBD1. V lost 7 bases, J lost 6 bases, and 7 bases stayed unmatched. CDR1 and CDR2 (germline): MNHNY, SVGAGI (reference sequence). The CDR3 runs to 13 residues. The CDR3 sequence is CASTKTGGDGYTF. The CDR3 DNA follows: TGTGCCAGCACTAAAACAGGGGGGGATGGCTACACCTTC.

CDR3 in amino acids: CASSFSGTGQETQYF. The CDR3 coding sequence is TGTGCCAGCAGCTTCTCCGGGACCGGACAAGAGACCCAGTACTTC. The genes are TRBV7-2 and TRBJ2-5, with D perhaps given as TRBD1 or TRBD2 (5 bases each). V lost 3 bases and J lost 2, with 13 bases in between. This CDR3 comprises 15 residues. Germline assignment: CDR1 SGHTA and CDR2 FQGNSA.

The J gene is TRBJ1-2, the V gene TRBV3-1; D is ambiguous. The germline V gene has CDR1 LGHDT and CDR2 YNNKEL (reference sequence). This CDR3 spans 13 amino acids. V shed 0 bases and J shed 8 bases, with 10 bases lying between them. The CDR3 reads CASSQERPIGYTF. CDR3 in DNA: TGTGCCAGCAGCCAAGAACGGCCGATCGGCTACACCTTC.

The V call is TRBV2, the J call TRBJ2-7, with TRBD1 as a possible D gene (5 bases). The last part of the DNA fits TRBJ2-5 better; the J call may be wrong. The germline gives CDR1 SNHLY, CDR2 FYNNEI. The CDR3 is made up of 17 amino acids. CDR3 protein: CASSLSGKSAQKETQYF. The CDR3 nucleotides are TGTGCCAGCAGCCTCTCAGGGAAATCAGCCCAAAAAGAGACCCAGTACTTC.

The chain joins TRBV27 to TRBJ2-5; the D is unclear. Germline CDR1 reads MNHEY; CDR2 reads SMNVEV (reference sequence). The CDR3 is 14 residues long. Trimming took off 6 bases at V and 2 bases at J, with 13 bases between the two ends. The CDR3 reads CASRETRPQETQYF. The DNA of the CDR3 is TGTGCCAGCAGGGAAACAAGGCCTCAAGAGACCCAGTACTTC.

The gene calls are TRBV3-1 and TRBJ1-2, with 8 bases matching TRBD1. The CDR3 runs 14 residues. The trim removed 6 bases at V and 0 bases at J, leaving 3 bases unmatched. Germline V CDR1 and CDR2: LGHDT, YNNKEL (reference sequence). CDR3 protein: CASRRTGPNYGYTF. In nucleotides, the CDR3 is TGTGCCAGCAGGCGGACAGGGCCTAACTATGGCTACACCTTC.

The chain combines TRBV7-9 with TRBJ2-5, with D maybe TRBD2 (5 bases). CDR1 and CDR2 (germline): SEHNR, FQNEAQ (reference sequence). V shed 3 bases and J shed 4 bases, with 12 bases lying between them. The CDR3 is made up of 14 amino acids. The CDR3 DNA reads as TGTGCCAGCAGCTTTTTTGTACTAGGAGAGACCCAGTACTTC. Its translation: CASSFFVLGETQYF.

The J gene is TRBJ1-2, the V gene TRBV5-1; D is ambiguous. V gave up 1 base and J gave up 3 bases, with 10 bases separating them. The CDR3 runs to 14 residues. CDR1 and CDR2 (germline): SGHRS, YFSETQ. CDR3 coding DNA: TGCGCCAGCAGCTTGTCCGGGATCGACTATGGCTACACCTTC. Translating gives CASSLSGIDYGYTF.

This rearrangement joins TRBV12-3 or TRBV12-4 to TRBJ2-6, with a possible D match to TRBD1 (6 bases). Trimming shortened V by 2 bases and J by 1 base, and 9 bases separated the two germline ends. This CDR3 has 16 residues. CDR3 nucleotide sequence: TGTGCCAGCAGTTTATCTCAGGGGTCTGGGGCCAACGTCCTGACTTTC. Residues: CASSLSQGSGANVLTF.

This chain's CDR3 is CASSWTGAQETQYF. The CDR3 DNA is TGTGCCAGCAGTTGGACAGGGGCACAAGAGACCCAGTACTTC. The chain combines TRBV27 with TRBJ2-4; 9 bases are shared with TRBD1. The J call may be in error: the DNA end matches TRBJ2-5 better. Germline V lookup: CDR1 MNHEY, CDR2 SMNVEV (reference sequence). The CDR3 is made up of 14 amino acids.

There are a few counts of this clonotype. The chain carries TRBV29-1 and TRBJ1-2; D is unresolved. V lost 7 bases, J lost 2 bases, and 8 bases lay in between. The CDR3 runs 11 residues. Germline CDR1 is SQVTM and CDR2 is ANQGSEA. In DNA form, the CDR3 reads TGCAGCGCGGTGGAAAACTATGGCTACACCTTC. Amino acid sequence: CSAVENYGYTF. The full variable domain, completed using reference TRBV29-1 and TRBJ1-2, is SAVISQKPSRDICQRGTSLTIQCQVDSQVTMMFWYRQQPGQSLTLIATANQGSEATYESGFVIDKFPISRPNLTFSTLTVSNMSPEDSSIYLCSAVENYGYTFGSGTRLTVV.

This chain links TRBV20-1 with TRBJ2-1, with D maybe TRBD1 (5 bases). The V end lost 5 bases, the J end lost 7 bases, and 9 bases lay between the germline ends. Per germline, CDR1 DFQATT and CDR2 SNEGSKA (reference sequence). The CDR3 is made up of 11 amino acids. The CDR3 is CSAYRPNEQFF. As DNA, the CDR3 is TGCAGTGCTTACAGGCCGAATGAGCAGTTCTTC.

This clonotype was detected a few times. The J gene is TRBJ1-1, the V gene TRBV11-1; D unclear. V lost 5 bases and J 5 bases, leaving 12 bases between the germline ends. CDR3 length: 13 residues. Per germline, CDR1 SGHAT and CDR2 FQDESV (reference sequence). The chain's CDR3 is CASSRRYGTEAFF. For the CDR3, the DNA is TGTGCCAGCAGCCGGAGGTACGGTACTGAAGCTTTCTTT.

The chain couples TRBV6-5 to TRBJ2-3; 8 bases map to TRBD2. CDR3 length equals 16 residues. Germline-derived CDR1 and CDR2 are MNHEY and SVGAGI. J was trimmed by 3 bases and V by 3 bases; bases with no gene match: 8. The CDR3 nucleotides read TGTGCCAGCAGTTATTGGCCCCCGGGAGGGACAGATACGCAGTATTTT. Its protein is CASSYWPPGGTDTQYF.

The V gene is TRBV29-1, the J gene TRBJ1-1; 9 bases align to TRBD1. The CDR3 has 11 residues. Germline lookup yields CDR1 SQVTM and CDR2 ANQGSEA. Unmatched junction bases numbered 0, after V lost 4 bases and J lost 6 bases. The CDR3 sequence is CSVGQGAEAFF. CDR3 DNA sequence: TGCAGCGTTGGACAGGGGGCTGAAGCTTTCTTT. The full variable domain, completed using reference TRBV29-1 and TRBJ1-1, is SAVISQKPSRDICQRGTSLTIQCQVDSQVTMMFWYRQQPGQSLTLIATANQGSEATYESGFVIDKFPISRPNLTFSTLTVSNMSPEDSSIYLCSVGQGAEAFFGQGTRLTVV.

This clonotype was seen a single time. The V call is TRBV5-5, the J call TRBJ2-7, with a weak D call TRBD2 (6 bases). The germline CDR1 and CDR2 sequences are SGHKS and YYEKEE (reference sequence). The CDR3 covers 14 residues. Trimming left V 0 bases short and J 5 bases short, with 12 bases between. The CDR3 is CASSLAAGFNEQYF. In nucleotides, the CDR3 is TGTGCCAGCAGCTTGGCTGCGGGGTTTAACGAGCAGTACTTC.

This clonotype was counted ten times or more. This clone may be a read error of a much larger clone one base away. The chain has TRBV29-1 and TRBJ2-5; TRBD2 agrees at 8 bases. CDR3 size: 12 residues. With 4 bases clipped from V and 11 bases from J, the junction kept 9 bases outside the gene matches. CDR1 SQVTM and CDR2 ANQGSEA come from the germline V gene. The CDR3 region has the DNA TGCAGCGTTGGGACTAGCCGAGGGGAGCAGTACTTC. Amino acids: CSVGTSRGEQYF.

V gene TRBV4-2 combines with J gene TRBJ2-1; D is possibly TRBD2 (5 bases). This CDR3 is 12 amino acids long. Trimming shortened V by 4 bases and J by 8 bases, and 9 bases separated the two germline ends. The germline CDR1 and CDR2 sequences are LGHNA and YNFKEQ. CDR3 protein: CASSPTGDEQFF. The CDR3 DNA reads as TGTGCCAGCAGCCCGACCGGGGATGAGCAGTTCTTC.

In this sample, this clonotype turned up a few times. CDR3 amino acids: CASTLGLAGVEQYF. The CDR3 DNA sequence: TGTGCCAGCACCCTGGGACTAGCGGGAGTTGAGCAGTACTTC. The rearrangement joins TRBV12-3 or TRBV12-4 to TRBJ2-7; 14 nucleotides agree with TRBD2. Germline trimming cut 7 bases from V and 7 bases from J; bases unmatched to any gene: 6. CDR3 length equals 14 residues.

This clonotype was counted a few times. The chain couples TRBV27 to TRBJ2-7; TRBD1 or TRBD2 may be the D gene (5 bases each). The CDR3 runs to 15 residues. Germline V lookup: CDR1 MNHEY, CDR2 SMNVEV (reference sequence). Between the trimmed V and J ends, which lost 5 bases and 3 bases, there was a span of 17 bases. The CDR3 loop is CASSTYRDGDYEQYF. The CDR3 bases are TGTGCCAGCAGTACATACCGGGACGGGGACTACGAGCAGTACTTC.

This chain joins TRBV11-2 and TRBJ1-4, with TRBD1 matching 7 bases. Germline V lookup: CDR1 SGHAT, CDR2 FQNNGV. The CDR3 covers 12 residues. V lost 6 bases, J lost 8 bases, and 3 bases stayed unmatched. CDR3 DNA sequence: TGTGCCAGCAGACAACAGGGGGAAAAACTGTTTTTT. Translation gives CASRQQGEKLFF.

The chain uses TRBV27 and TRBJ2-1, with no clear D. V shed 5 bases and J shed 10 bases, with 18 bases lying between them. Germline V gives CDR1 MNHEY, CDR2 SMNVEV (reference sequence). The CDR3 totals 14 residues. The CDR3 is CASSVSPIFGEQFF. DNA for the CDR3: TGTGCCAGCAGTGTCAGCCCCATTTTTGGGGAGCAGTTCTTC.

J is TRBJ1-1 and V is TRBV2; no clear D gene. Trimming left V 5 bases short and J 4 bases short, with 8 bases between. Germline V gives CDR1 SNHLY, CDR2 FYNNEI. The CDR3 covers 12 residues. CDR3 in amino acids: CASSISGTEAFF. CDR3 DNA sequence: TGTGCCAGCAGTATCAGTGGCACTGAAGCTTTCTTT.

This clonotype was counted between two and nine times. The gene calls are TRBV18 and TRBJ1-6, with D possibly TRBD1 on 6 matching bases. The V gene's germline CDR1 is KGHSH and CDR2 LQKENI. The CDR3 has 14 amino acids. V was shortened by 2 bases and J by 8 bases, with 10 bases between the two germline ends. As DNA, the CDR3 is TGTGCCAGCTCACCATCCCCAGGGGATTCACCCCTCCACTTT. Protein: CASSPSPGDSPLHF.

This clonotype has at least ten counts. The CDR3 bases are TGCGCCAGCAGCCAAGATTGGGCCGGACAGGGGGTGGATGAGCAGTTCTTC. As protein: CASSQDWAGQGVDEQFF. This sequence joins TRBV4-3 and TRBJ2-1, with TRBD1 matching over 10 bases. The V segment lost 0 bases and the J segment 8 bases; nucleotides outside the gene matches: 10. Germline V gene sequence: CDR1 LGHNA, CDR2 YSLEER. This CDR3 is built from 17 residues.

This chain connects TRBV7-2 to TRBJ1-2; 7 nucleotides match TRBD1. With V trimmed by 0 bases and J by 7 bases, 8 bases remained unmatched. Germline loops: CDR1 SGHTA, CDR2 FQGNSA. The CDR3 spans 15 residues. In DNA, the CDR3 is TGTGCCAGCAGCTTAGCCGGAGAGGGGGCATTTGGCTACACCTTC. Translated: CASSLAGEGAFGYTF.

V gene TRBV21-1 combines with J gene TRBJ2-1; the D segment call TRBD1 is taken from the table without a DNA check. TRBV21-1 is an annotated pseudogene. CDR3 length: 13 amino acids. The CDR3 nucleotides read TGTGCCAGCAGCAAAGATCAGGGAAATGAGCAGTTCTTC. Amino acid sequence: CASSKDQGNEQFF.